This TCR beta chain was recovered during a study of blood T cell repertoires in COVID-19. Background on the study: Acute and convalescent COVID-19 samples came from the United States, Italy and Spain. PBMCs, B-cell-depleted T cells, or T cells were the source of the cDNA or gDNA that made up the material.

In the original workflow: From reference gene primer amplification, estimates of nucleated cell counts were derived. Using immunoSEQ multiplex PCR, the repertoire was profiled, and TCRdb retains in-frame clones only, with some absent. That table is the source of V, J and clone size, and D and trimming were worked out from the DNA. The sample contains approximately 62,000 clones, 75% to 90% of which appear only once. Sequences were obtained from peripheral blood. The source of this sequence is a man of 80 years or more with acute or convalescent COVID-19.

CDR3 sequence: CASIFQQGNTEAFF. DNA of the CDR3: TGTGCCAGCATTTTTCAACAGGGGAACACTGAAGCTTTCTTT. V usage is TRBV6-5 and J usage is TRBJ1-1, with D perhaps TRBD1 (6 bases). Germline CDR1 MNHEY, CDR2 SVGAGI. The CDR3 spans 14 residues. Trimming shortened V by 7 bases and J by 1 base, and 13 bases separated the two germline ends.